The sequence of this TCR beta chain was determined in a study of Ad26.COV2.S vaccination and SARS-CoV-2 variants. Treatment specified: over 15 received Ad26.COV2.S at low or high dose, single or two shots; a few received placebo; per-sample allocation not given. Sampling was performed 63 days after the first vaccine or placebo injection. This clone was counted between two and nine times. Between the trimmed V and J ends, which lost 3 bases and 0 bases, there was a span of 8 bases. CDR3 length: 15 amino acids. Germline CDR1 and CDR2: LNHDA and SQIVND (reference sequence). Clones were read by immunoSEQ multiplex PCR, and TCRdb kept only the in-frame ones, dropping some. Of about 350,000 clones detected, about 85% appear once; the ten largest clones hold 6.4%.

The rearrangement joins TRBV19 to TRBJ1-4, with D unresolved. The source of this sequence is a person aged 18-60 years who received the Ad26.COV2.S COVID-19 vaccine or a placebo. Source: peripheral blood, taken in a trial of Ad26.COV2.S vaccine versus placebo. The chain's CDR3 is CASSMPGPTNEKLFF. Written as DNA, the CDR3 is TGTGCCAGTAGTATGCCGGGTCCAACTAATGAAAAACTGTTTTTT.